Listed below are T cell receptor beta chains from one sample, sequenced in a study of cytomegalovirus exposure and HLA in healthy donors. Some clones are missing from TCRdb's copy, which holds only in-frame ones; the method was immunoSEQ multiplex PCR. The sample lists 150,000 to 200,000 clones, roughly 84% occurring once. Sequencing input: PBMCs. The receptors were sampled from a man aged 30 to 39 in good health and CMV-seropositive. CDR3s include the opening cysteine and the closing phenylalanine or tryptophan. The D gene is left open where the match is weak. Part of the rows lack a size; the others show once, few, many or a class for expanded clones.

abundance	v_gene	j_gene	d_gene	CDR3aa	CDR3nt
.	TRBV7-9	TRBJ2-3	TRBD2	CASSPGTTPSTDTQYF	TGTGCCAGCAGCCCAGGGACTACCCCCTCCACAGATACGCAGTATTTT
.	TRBV11-2	TRBJ1-1	.	CASSLGLPDTEAFF	TGTGCCAGCAGCTTAGGTCTTCCGGACACTGAAGCTTTCTTT
.	TRBV27	TRBJ2-5	TRBD2	CASSSPGTSKETQYF	TGTGCCAGCAGCAGTCCCGGGACTAGCAAAGAGACCCAGTACTTC
.	TRBV4-1	TRBJ2-7	TRBD2	CASSLLAGPSYEQYF	TGCGCCAGCAGCCTCCTAGCGGGTCCTTCCTACGAGCAGTACTTC
few	TRBV6-1	TRBJ2-2	TRBD2	CASTTSGGIYGELFF	TGTGCCAGCACGACTAGCGGGGGGATTTACGGGGAGCTGTTTTTT
.	TRBV5-4	TRBJ2-1	TRBD2	CASRLKRESAYNEQFF	TGTGCCAGCAGACTCAAGCGGGAGTCCGCCTACAATGAGCAGTTCTTC
.	TRBV21-1	TRBJ1-3	.	CASTSDRGLGNTIYF	TGTGCCAGCACCTCGGACAGGGGGCTTGGAAACACCATATATTTT
.	TRBV9	TRBJ2-5	TRBD1	CASSGRTGQETQYF	TGTGCCAGCAGCGGTAGGACAGGGCAAGAGACCCAGTACTTC
.	TRBV7-7	TRBJ2-2	.	CASSYSGGTGELFF	TGTGCCAGCAGCTACAGCGGCGGAACCGGGGAGCTGTTTTTT
.	TRBV19	TRBJ2-1	TRBD1	CASSPFGQGTNEQFF	TGTGCCAGTAGCCCCTTTGGACAGGGGACCAATGAGCAGTTCTTC
.	TRBV29-1	TRBJ2-7	TRBD2	CSFRTSASYEQYF	TGCAGCTTCCGGACTAGCGCCTCCTACGAGCAGTACTTC
.	TRBV10-2	TRBJ1-3	.	CASSEGRGGGNTIYF	TGCGCCAGCAGTGAAGGCAGGGGCGGTGGAAACACCATATATTTT
.	TRBV10-3	TRBJ2-1	TRBD2	CAISDSSGRNSYNEQFF	TGTGCCATCAGTGACTCTAGCGGGAGGAACTCCTACAATGAGCAGTTCTTC
.	TRBV10-3	TRBJ2-2	TRBD2	CAIKTPQSTSGGESNTGELFF	TGTGCCATCAAGACCCCTCAATCGACTAGCGGGGGGGAATCGAACACCGGGGAGCTGTTTTTT
.	TRBV2	TRBJ2-5	.	CASRAGISYQETQYF	TGTGCCAGCCGAGCAGGGATTTCGTACCAAGAGACCCAGTACTTC
.	TRBV2	TRBJ2-1	.	CASSTGRNEQFF	TGTGCCAGCAGCACAGGGCGCAATGAGCAGTTCTTC
.	TRBV15	TRBJ1-6	TRBD1	CATSTRTGVGSPLHF	TGTGCCACCAGCACGAGGACAGGGGTAGGCTCACCCCTCCACTTT
.	TRBV7-9	TRBJ2-3	TRBD2	CASSPTSATDTQYF	TGTGCCAGCAGCCCCACTAGCGCCACAGATACGCAGTATTTT
.	TRBV19	TRBJ2-7	TRBD2	CASRPSGLAGESSYEQYF	TGTGCCAGTCGCCCCTCAGGACTAGCGGGAGAAAGTTCCTACGAGCAGTACTTC
.	TRBV18	TRBJ2-1	.	CASSPRASLGSYNEQFF	TGTGCCAGCTCACCACGCGCTAGCCTCGGCTCCTACAATGAGCAGTTCTTC
.	TRBV19	TRBJ2-5	.	CASSPLRGMGETQYF	TGTGCCAGTAGTCCCTTACGGGGGATGGGAGAGACCCAGTACTTC
.	TRBV6-1	TRBJ2-2	.	CASSELAGRGRTGELFF	TGTGCCAGCAGTGAATTGGCTGGACGGGGTAGGACCGGGGAGCTGTTTTTT
.	TRBV2	TRBJ1-4	.	CASSAAGSGHNEKLFF	TGTGCCAGCAGTGCGGCCGGGTCGGGACATAATGAAAAACTGTTTTTT
.	TRBV28	TRBJ2-7	.	CASSRQGPTSGYYEQYF	TGTGCCAGCAGTCGACAGGGTCCCACTAGCGGATACTACGAGCAGTACTTC
.	TRBV27	TRBJ2-7	TRBD1	CASSFGTGAYEQYF	TGTGCCAGCAGTTTCGGGACAGGGGCCTACGAGCAGTACTTC
.	TRBV7-2	TRBJ2-7	TRBD1	CASSTGDRRYEQYF	TGTGCCAGCAGCACAGGGGATCGTCGGTACGAGCAGTACTTC
.	TRBV6-1	TRBJ2-5	TRBD2	CASSEMGGGRIETQYF	TGTGCCAGCAGTGAGATGGGGGGAGGGCGGATTGAGACCCAGTACTTC
.	TRBV7-2	TRBJ2-3	.	CASSPAGADTQYF	TGTGCCAGCAGCCCAGCAGGGGCAGATACGCAGTATTTT
.	TRBV27	TRBJ1-1	.	CASSVERRTTEAFF	TGTGCCAGCAGCGTTGAAAGGAGGACCACTGAAGCTTTCTTT
.	TRBV7-2	TRBJ2-6	.	CASSFNSGANVLTF	TGTGCCAGCAGCTTTAACTCTGGGGCCAACGTCCTGACTTTC
.	TRBV7-9	TRBJ2-1	.	CASSLYGSSYNEQFF	TGTGCCAGCAGCTTATACGGGAGCTCCTACAATGAGCAGTTCTTC
.	TRBV19	TRBJ2-7	TRBD2	CASSPGLAGSSYEQYF	TGTGCCAGTAGTCCCGGACTAGCGGGGAGCTCCTACGAGCAGTACTTC
.	TRBV29-1	TRBJ2-7	.	CSVVDFYEQYF	TGCAGCGTTGTGGACTTCTACGAGCAGTACTTC
.	TRBV29-1	TRBJ2-7	.	CSVLTPRATLGSYEQYF	TGCAGCGTTCTCACCCCCCGGGCCACATTGGGGAGTTACGAGCAGTACTTC
.	TRBV18	TRBJ2-7	.	CASSPRPEGYEQYF	TGTGCCAGCTCACCAAGACCCGAGGGCTACGAGCAGTACTTC
.	TRBV5-6	TRBJ2-3	TRBD2	CASSDIGTSGTRYPDTQYF	TGTGCCAGCAGCGATATTGGGACTAGCGGGACCCGCTACCCAGATACGCAGTATTTT
.	TRBV6-4	TRBJ2-5	.	CASSPTGMETQYF	TGTGCCAGCAGTCCCACAGGGATGGAGACCCAGTACTTC
.	TRBV5-8	TRBJ1-1	TRBD1	CASSTGTGWDTEAFF	TGTGCCAGCAGCACGGGGACAGGATGGGACACTGAAGCTTTCTTT
.	TRBV7-3	TRBJ2-1	TRBD2	CASSLMASGSFDEQFF	TGTGCCAGCAGCTTAATGGCTAGCGGGAGTTTCGATGAGCAGTTCTTC
.	TRBV6-5	TRBJ1-1	.	CASSRGLGGEAFF	TGTGCCAGCAGCCGAGGGCTGGGGGGTGAAGCTTTCTTT
.	TRBV13	TRBJ2-2	TRBD2	CASSGASGRLHPGNGELFF	TGTGCCAGCAGTGGTGCTAGCGGGAGGCTCCACCCGGGTAACGGGGAGCTGTTTTTT
.	TRBV11-2	TRBJ2-2	TRBD2	CASSLVKRGPTGELFF	TGTGCCAGCAGCTTAGTTAAGCGGGGGCCCACCGGGGAGCTGTTTTTT
.	TRBV19	TRBJ2-1	TRBD2	CASSMTSGSKSYNEQFF	TGTGCCAGTAGTATGACTAGCGGGAGTAAATCCTACAATGAGCAGTTCTTC
once	TRBV5-1	TRBJ2-7	.	CASSLKQKAYEQYF	TGCGCCAGCAGCTTGAAACAGAAAGCCTACGAGCAGTACTTC
.	TRBV10-1	TRBJ2-1	TRBD2	CASSEASGQAYNEQFF	TGCGCCAGCAGTGAGGCTAGCGGGCAAGCCTACAATGAGCAGTTCTTC